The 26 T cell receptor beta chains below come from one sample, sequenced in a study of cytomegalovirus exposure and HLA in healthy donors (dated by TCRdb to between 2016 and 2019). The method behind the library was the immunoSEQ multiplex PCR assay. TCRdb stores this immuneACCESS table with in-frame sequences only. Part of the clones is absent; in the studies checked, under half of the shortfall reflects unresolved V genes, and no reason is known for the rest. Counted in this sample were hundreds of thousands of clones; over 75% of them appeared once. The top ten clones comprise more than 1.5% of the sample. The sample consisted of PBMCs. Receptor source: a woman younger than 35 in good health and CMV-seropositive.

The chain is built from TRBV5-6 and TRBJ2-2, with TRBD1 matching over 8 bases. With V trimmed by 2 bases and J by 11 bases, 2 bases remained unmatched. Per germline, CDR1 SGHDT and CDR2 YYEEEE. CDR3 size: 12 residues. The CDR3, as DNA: TGTGCCAGCAGCTTTGGGACAGGAGAGCTGTTTTTT. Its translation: CASSFGTGELFF.

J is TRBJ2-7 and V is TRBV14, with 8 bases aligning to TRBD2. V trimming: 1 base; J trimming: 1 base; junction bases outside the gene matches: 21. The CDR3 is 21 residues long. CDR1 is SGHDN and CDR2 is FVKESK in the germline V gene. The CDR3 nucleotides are TGTGCCAGCAGCCAAGGGGGGTTGAGAGAGCGACTAGCGCTGAAATCCTACGAGCAGTACTTC. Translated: CASSQGGLRERLALKSYEQYF.

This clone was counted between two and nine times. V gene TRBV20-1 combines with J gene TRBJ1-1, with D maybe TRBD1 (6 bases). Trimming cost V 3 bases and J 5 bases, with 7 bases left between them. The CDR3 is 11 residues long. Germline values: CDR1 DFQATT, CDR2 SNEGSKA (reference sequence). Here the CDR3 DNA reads TGCAGTGCTAGTACAGGGACTGAAGCTTTCTTT. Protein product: CSASTGTEAFF.

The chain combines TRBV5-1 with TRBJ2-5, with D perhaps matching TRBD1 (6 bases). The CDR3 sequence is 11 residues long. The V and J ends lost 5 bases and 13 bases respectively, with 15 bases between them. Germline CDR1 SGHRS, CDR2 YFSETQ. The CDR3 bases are TGCGCCAGCAGGGACGACAGGTCGGCGTACTTC. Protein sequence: CASRDDRSAYF.

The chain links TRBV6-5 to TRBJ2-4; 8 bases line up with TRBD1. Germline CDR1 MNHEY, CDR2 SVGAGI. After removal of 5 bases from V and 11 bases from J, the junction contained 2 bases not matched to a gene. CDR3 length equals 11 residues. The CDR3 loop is CASSIQGVQYF. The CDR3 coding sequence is TGTGCCAGCAGTATACAGGGGGTTCAGTACTTC.

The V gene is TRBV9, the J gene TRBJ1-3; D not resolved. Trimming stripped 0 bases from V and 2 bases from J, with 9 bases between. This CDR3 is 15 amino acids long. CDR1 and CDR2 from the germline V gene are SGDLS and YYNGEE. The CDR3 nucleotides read TGTGCCAGCAGCGTAGGTCTCGGGGCTGGAAACACCATATATTTT. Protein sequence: CASSVGLGAGNTIYF.

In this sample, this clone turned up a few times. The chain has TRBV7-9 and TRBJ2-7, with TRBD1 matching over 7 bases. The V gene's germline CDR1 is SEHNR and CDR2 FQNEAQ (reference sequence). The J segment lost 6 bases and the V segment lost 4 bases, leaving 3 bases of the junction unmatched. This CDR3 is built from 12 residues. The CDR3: CASSYRGIEQYF. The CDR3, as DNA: TGTGCCAGCAGCTACAGGGGAATCGAGCAGTACTTC.

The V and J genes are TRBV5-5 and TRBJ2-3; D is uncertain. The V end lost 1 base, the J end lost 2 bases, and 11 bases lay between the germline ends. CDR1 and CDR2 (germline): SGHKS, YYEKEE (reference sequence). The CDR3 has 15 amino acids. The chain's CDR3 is CASSLSLWATDTQYF. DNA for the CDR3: TGTGCCAGCAGCTTGTCGTTGTGGGCCACAGATACGCAGTATTTT.

Here the CDR3 DNA reads TGTGCCAGCAGCTTGTTGATGGAGTATGGGAGCTACGAGCAGTACTTC. Its protein product is CASSLLMEYGSYEQYF. The chain carries TRBV5-4 and TRBJ2-7; D possibly corresponds to TRBD2 (5 bases). The CDR3 is 16 amino acids. The ends were cut back, 1 base at V and 3 bases at J, with 17 bases in the middle. The V gene's germline CDR1 is SGHNT and CDR2 YYREEE (reference sequence). The variable domain in full, completed from reference TRBV5-4 and TRBJ2-7, reads ETGVTQSPTHLIKTRGQQVTLRCSSQSGHNTVSWYQQALGQGPQFIFQYYREEENGRGNFPPRFSGLQFPNYSSELNVNALELDDSALYLCASSLLMEYGSYEQYFGPGTRLTVT.

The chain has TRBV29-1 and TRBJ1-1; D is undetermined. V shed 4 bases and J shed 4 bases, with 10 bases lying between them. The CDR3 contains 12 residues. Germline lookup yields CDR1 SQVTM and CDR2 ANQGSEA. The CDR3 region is CSVGLEGTEAFF. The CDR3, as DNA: TGCAGCGTTGGGTTGGAGGGCACTGAAGCTTTCTTT.

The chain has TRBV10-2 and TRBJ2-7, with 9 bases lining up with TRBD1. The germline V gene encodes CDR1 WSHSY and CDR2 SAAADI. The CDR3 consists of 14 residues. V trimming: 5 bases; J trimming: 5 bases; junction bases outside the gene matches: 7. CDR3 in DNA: TGCGCCAGCAGTCTCGGACAGGGGCTAAACGAGCAGTACTTC. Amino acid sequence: CASSLGQGLNEQYF.

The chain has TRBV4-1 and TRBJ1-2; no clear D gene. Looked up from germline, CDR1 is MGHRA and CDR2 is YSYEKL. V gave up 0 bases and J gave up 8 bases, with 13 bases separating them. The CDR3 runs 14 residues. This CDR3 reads CASSQELSGYGYTF. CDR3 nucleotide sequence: TGCGCCAGCAGCCAAGAGCTCTCGGGGTACGGCTACACCTTC.

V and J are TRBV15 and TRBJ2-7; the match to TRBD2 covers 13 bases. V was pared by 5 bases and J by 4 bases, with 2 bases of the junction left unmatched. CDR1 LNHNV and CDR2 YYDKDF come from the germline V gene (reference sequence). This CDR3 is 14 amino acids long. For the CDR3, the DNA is TGTGCCACCAGCGGGACTAGCGGGACATACGAGCAGTACTTC. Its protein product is CATSGTSGTYEQYF.

CDR3 amino acids: CASTLGSMNTEAFF. CDR3 nucleotides: TGTGCCAGCACTCTCGGGAGTATGAACACTGAAGCTTTCTTT. The chain combines TRBV11-2 with TRBJ1-1; D gene unclear. V was cut by 7 bases and J by 0 bases, with 12 bases left in between. CDR3 length equals 14 residues. The germline V gene encodes CDR1 SGHAT and CDR2 FQNNGV.

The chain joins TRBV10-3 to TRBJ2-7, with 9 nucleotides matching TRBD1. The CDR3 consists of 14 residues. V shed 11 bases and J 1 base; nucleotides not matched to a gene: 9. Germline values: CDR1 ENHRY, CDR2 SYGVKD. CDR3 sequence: CAGSTGGRSYEQYF. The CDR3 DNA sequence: TGTGCCGGATCGACAGGGGGGAGGTCCTACGAGCAGTACTTC.

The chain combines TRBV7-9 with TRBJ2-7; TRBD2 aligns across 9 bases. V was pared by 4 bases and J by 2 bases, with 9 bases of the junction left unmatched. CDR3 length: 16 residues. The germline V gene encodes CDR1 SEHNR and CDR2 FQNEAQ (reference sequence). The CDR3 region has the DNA TGTGCCAGCAGCTCGCCGGGGCTAGCGGGAACCTACGAGCAGTACTTC. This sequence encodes CASSSPGLAGTYEQYF.

Written as DNA, the CDR3 is TGTGCCAGCAGCCCCGGACTAGCGGCCTCCTACGAGCAGTACTTC. Encoded protein: CASSPGLAASYEQYF. V is TRBV13 and J is TRBJ2-7, with TRBD2 matching over 10 bases. The CDR3 contains 15 residues. V lost 5 bases and J lost 0; bases outside the gene matches: 4. Germline V CDR1 and CDR2: PRHDT, FYEKMQ (reference sequence).

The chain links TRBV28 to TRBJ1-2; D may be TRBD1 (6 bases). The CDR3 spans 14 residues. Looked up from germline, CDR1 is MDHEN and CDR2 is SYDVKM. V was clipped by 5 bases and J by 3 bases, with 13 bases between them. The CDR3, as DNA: TGTGCCAGCAGTCCGGGACATCGGGACTATGGCTACACCTTC. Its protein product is CASSPGHRDYGYTF.

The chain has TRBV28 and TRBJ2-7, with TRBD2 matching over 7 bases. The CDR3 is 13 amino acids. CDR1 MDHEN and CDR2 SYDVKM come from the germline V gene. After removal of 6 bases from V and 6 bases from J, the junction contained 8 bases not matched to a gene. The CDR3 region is CASSDLGGSEQYF. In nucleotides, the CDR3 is TGTGCCAGCAGCGACCTGGGGGGGAGCGAGCAGTACTTC.

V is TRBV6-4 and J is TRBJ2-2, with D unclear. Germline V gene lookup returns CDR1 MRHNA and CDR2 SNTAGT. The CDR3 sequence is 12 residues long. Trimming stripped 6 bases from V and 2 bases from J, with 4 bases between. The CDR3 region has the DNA TGTGCCAGCAGGGGCAACACCGGGGAGCTGTTTTTT. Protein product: CASRGNTGELFF.

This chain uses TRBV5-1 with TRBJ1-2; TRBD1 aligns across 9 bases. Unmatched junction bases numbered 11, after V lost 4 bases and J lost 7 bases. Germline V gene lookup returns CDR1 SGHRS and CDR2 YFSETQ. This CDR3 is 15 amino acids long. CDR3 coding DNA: TGCGCCAGCAGCGTAGAACCCGGGACAGGGATTGGCTACACCTTC. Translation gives CASSVEPGTGIGYTF.

This CDR3 is CASSIDRVNRANEKLFF. For the CDR3, the DNA is TGTGCCAGCAGCATCGACAGGGTGAATAGGGCTAATGAAAAACTGTTTTTT. The J gene is TRBJ1-4, the V gene TRBV5-8; 7 bases agree with TRBD1. CDR1 SGHTS and CDR2 YDEGEE come from the germline V gene. CDR3 size: 17 residues. J was trimmed by 3 bases and V by 4 bases; bases with no gene match: 12.

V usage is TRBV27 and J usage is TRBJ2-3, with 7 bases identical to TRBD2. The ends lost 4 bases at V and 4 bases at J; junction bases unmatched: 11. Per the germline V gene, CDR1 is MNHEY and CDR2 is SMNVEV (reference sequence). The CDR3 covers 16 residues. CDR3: CASSSLLAAGADTQYF. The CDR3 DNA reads TGTGCCAGCAGTTCCCTCCTAGCGGCCGGGGCAGATACGCAGTATTTT.

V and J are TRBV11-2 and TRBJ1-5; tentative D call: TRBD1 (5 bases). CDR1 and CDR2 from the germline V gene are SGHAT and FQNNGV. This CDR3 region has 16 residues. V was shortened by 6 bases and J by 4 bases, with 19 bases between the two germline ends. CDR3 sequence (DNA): TGTGCCAGCAGTCCCGCCGAAGGGGTCGGGAATCAGCCCCAGCATTTT. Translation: CASSPAEGVGNQPQHF. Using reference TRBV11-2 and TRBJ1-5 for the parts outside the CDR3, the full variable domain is EAGVAQSPRYKIIEKRQSVAFWCNPISGHATLYWYQQILGQGPKLLIQFQNNGVVDDSQLPKDRFSAERLKGVDSTLKIQPAKLEDSAVYLCASSPAEGVGNQPQHFGDGTRLSIL.

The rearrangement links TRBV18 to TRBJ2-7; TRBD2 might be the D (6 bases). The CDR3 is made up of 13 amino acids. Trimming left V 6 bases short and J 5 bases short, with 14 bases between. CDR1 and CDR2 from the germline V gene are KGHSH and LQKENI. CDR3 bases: TGTGCCAGCTCCCGGGACTTCGGAAACGAGCAGTACTTC. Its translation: CASSRDFGNEQYF.

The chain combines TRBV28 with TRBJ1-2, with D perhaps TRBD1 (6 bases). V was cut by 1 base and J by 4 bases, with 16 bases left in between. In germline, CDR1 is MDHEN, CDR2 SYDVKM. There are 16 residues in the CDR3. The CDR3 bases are TGTGCCAGCAGTTTATCCCCAGGGGCGTTGGGCTATGGCTACACCTTC. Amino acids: CASSLSPGALGYGYTF.